This TCR beta chain comes out of a study of response to subunit inactivated influenza vaccine. TCRdb re-called the RT-PCR reads with MiXCR, one entry per CDR3 protein. The table includes about 520,000 distinct CDR3 sequences, roughly 7.9% detected once. This clonotype was detected a few times. This CDR3 has 14 amino acids. Per the germline V gene, CDR1 is DFQATT and CDR2 is SNEGSKA (reference sequence). V gave up 7 bases and J gave up 4 bases, with 17 bases separating them. This specimen was PBMCs from blood, taken around 2 years after vaccination. The gene calls are TRBV20-1 and TRBJ1-3, with no clear D. The sequence came from a man aged 50 to 69 who received an inactivated influenza vaccine. CDR3 residues: CSVSRGVRGNTIYF. The DNA for the CDR3 is TGCAGTGTCTCCCGAGGAGTTAGGGGAAACACCATATATTTT.